This TCR beta chain was sequenced during a study of T cells in Graves' hyperthyroidism and ophthalmopathy. From RNA transcripts, TCR beta CDR3 regions were amplified. A set of HTBI primers served as the primers for a first-round RT-PCR of the TCR CDR3. TCRdb called the multiplex PCR reads again in MiXCR, with one record for every CDR3 protein. Of hundreds of thousands of distinct CDR3 sequences listed, around 15% are singletons. This CDR3 has 16 amino acids. The germline V gene has CDR1 SGDLS and CDR2 YYNGEE. Trimming removed 4 bases from V and 7 bases from J; junction bases left unmatched: 14. The sequence was obtained from a middle-aged woman with Graves' ophthalmopathy. This chain connects TRBV9 to TRBJ2-1; 7 nucleotides line up with TRBD2. Sample: blood. For the CDR3, the DNA is TGTGCCAGCAGCTCCCAAAGCGGGGTCTGGGTTAATGAGCAGTTCTTC. This sequence encodes CASSSQSGVWVNEQFF.